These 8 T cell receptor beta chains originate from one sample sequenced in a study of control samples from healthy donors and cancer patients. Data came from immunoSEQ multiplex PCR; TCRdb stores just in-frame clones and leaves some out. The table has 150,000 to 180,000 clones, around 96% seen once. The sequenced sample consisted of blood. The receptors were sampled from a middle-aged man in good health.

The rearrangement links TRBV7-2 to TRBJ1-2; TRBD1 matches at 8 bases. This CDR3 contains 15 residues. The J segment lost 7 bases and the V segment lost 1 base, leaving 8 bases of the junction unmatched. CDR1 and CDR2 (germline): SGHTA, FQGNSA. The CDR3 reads CASSLGRDRRGGYTF. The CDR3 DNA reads TGTGCCAGCAGCTTAGGCCGGGACAGGAGGGGTGGCTACACCTTC.

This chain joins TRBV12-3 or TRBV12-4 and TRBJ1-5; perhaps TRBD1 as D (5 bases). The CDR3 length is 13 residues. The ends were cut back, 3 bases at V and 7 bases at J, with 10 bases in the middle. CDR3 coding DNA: TGTGCCAGCAGTTTCTCTGGGGACCAGCCCCAGCATTTT. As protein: CASSFSGDQPQHF.

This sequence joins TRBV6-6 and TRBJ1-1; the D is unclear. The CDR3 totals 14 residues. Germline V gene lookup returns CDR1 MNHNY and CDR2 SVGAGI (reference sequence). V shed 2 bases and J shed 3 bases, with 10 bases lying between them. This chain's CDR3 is CASSYPERYTEAFF. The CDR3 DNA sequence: TGTGCCAGCAGTTACCCTGAGAGGTACACTGAAGCTTTCTTT.

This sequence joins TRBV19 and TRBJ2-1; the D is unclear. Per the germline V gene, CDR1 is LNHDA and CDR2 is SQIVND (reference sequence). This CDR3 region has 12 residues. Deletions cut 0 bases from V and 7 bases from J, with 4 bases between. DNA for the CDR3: TGTGCCAGTAGTATAGATGGGAATGAGCAGTTCTTC. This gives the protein CASSIDGNEQFF.

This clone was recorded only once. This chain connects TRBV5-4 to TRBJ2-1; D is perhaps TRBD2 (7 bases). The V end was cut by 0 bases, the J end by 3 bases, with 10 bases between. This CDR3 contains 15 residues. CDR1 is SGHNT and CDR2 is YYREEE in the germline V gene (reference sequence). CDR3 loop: CASSLAGGRYNEQFF. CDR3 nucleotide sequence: TGTGCCAGCAGCTTGGCGGGGGGCCGCTACAATGAGCAGTTCTTC.

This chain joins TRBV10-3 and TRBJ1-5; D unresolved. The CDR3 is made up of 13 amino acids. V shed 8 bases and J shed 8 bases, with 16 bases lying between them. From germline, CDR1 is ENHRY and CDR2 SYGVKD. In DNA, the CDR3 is TGTGCCATCTCGTTGGCCCCCTCCGAGCCCCAGCATTTT. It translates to CAISLAPSEPQHF.

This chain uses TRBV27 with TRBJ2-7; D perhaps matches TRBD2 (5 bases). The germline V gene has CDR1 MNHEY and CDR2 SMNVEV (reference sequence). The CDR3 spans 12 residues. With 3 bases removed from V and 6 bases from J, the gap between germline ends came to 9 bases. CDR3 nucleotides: TGTGCCAGCAGTTTCCTCGGAGGCGAGCAGTACTTC. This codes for CASSFLGGEQYF.

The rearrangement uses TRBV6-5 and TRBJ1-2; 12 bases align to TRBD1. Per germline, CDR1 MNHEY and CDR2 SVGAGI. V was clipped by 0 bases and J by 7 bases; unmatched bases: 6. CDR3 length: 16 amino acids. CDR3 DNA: TGTGCCAGCAGTTACTCTGTGGGACAGGGGGCGCCTGGCTACACCTTC. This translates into CASSYSVGQGAPGYTF.